This is a list of T cell receptor beta chains from one sample in a study of T cells in Graves' hyperthyroidism and ophthalmopathy. From the multiplex PCR reads, TCRdb called clonotypes with MiXCR, one entry per CDR3 protein. The repertoire has 300,000 to 450,000 distinct CDR3 sequences, roughly 25% of them found once; the top ten carry 70% to 75%. The sequencing input was blood. These receptors originate from a man in his fifties with Graves' hyperthyroidism. Each CDR3 is given with its conserved first and last residue. The D gene is left open where the match is weak. Where a row states a size, it is once, few, many or the class of an expanded clone; other rows omit it.

d_call	clone_size	v_call	j_call	cdr3_aa	cdr3_nt
TRBD1	-	TRBV9	TRBJ2-7	CASSVGGQGIGEQYF	TGTGCCAGCAGCGTAGGTGGACAGGGAATCGGCGAGCAGTACTTC
-	-	TRBV19	TRBJ1-5	CASRLGWGSDQPQHF	TGTGCCAGTAGGTTAGGGTGGGGGTCGGATCAGCCCCAGCATTTT
-	-	TRBV10-3	TRBJ1-3	CAISAEDWVSGNTIYF	TGTGCCATCAGTGCCGAAGATTGGGTCTCTGGAAACACCATATATTTT
-	few	TRBV3-1	TRBJ1-2	CASSHMTRYYGYTF	TGTGCCAGCAGCCATATGACAAGATACTATGGCTACACCTTC
-	many	TRBV2	TRBJ2-1	CASSEVRVEQFF	TGTGCCAGCAGTGAAGTACGGGTTGAGCAGTTCTTC
-	-	TRBV28	TRBJ2-3	CASASARRGSTDTQYF	TGTGCCAGCGCCTCGGCTCGGCGGGGAAGCACAGATACGCAGTATTTT
-	-	TRBV9	TRBJ2-3	CASSRPSLENTQYF	TGTGCCAGCAGCCGACCCAGTCTCGAAAATACGCAGTATTTT
-	-	TRBV5-1	TRBJ1-1	CASSLARQNTEAFF	TGCGCCAGCAGCTTGGCGCGGCAGAACACTGAAGCTTTCTTT
TRBD1	few	TRBV29-1	TRBJ1-1	CSVGARGRRNTEAFF	TGCAGCGTTGGGGCCAGGGGGCGACGGAACACTGAAGCTTTCTTT
-	few	TRBV28	TRBJ2-3	CASSPPTGQDTQYF	TGTGCCAGCAGTCCCCCCACAGGACAAGATACGCAGTATTTT
-	many	TRBV6-1	TRBJ2-1	CASLRNRYEQFF	TGTGCCAGCTTGCGGAACAGGTATGAGCAGTTCTTC
TRBD2	few	TRBV3-1	TRBJ2-1	CASSQHSASGRLDEQFF	TGTGCCAGCAGCCAACATTCCGCTAGCGGGAGGCTGGATGAGCAGTTCTTC
-	-	TRBV20-1	TRBJ2-1	CSGVIGRGHEQFF	TGCAGTGGAGTGATTGGACGGGGCCATGAGCAGTTCTTC
TRBD2	few	TRBV12-3/TRBV12-4	TRBJ2-5	CASRLSGTSLETQYF	TGTGCCAGCAGACTCTCCGGGACTAGCTTAGAGACCCAGTACTTC
-	few	TRBV20-1	TRBJ2-3	CSARLETDTQYF	TGCAGTGCCAGACTAGAGACAGATACGCAGTATTTT
-	-	TRBV5-1	TRBJ1-6	CASSSTANNSPLHF	TGCGCCAGCAGCTCGACAGCCAATAATTCACCCCTCCACTTT
-	many	TRBV20-1	TRBJ2-5	CSANPLMGETQYF	TGCAGTGCTAATCCCCTGATGGGAGAGACCCAGTACTTC
TRBD2	few	TRBV11-3	TRBJ2-1	CASSWGGGEQFF	TGTGCCAGCAGCTGGGGGGGGGGTGAGCAGTTCTTC
-	-	TRBV19	TRBJ1-1	CASSLRDYTEAFF	TGTGCCAGTAGTTTGAGGGACTACACTGAAGCTTTCTTT
-	few	TRBV29-1	TRBJ2-7	CSVQVTGRGEQYF	TGCAGCGTTCAAGTTACGGGGCGGGGCGAGCAGTACTTC
TRBD2	few	TRBV3-1	TRBJ2-1	CASSLRAGTSGTNEQFF	TGTGCCAGCAGCCTCAGGGCCGGGACTAGCGGGACCAATGAGCAGTTCTTC
-	-	TRBV28	TRBJ2-3	CASSLLSGTPNTQYF	TGTGCCAGCAGTTTGCTTTCCGGGACCCCTAATACGCAGTATTTT
-	few	TRBV2	TRBJ2-7	CASSEAAGLRSYEQYF	TGTGCCAGCAGTGAAGCGGCAGGCCTTCGCTCCTACGAGCAGTACTTC
-	many	TRBV13	TRBJ2-5	CASSLNGNQETQYF	TGTGCCAGCAGCTTGAACGGGAACCAAGAGACCCAGTACTTC
-	few	TRBV29-1	TRBJ2-4	CSVEYDRQSFRYF	TGCAGCGTTGAATATGACAGGCAAAGTTTCAGGTACTTC
-	many	TRBV11-3	TRBJ2-1	CASSPGAGASNEQFF	TGTGCCAGCAGCCCAGGGGCGGGAGCTTCGAATGAGCAGTTCTTC
-	many	TRBV3-1	TRBJ1-2	CASSSRTEGYGYTF	TGTGCCAGCAGCTCCCGGACAGAGGGCTATGGCTACACCTTC
TRBD2	few	TRBV7-8	TRBJ2-2	CASSRRGLAGGPKAGELFF	TGTGCCAGCAGCCGCCGGGGACTAGCGGGAGGGCCGAAGGCCGGGGAGCTGTTTTTT
TRBD2	-	TRBV6-2/TRBV6-3	TRBJ2-3	CASSRLAGGNFPDTQYF	TGTGCCAGCAGTCGGCTAGCGGGAGGCAATTTCCCAGATACGCAGTATTTT
-	-	TRBV5-6	TRBJ1-2	CASSLGTGGIYGYTF	TGTGCCAGCAGCTTGGGAACAGGCGGGATATATGGCTACACCTTC
-	few	TRBV11-1	TRBJ2-6	CASSPRLGSSGANVLTF	TGTGCCAGCAGCCCGCGACTGGGGAGCTCTGGGGCCAACGTCCTGACTTTC